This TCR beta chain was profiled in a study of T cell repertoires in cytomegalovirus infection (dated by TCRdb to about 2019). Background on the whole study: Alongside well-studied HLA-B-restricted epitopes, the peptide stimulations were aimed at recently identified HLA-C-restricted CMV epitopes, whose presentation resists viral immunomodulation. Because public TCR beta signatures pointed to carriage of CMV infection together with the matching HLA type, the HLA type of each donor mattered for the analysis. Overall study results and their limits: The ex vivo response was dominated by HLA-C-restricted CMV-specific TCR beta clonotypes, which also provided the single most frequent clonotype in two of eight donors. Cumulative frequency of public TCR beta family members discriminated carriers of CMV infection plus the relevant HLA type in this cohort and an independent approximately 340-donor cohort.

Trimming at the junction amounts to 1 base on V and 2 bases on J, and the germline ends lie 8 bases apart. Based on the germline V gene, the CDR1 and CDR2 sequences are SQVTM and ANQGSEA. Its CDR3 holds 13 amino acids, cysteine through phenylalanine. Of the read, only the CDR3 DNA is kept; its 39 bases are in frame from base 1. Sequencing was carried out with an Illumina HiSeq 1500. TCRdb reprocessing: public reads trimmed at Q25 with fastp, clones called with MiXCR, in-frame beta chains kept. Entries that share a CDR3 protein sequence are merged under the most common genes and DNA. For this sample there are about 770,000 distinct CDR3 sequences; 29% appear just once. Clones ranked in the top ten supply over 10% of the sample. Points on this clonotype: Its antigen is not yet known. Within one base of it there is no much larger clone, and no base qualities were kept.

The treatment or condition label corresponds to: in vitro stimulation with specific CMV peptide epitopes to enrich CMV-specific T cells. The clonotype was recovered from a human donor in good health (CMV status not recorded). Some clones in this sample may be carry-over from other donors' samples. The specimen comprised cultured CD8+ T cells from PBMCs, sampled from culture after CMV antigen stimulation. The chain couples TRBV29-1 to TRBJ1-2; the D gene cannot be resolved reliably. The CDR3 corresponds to CSVEGAGNYGYTF. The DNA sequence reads TGCAGCGTTGAAGGCGCGGGGAACTATGGCTACACCTTC.